This TCR beta chain was identified during a study of glioma-infiltrating T cells. Points from the study as a whole: Tissue-blood divergence was below expectation in non-neoplastic patients, above in gliomas.

Using RNA template, CDR3s of TCR alpha and beta were amplified with iRepertoire arm-PCR. A single record per CDR3 protein comes from TCRdb applying MiXCR to the multiplex PCR reads. The sample has approximately 120,000 distinct CDR3 sequences; about 25% are singletons. The germline gives CDR1 SGHTA, CDR2 FQGNSA. V dropped 1 base and J dropped 6 bases, with 14 bases sitting between them. The CDR3 extends over 15 amino acids. Many counts were recorded for this clonotype. Antigen specificity is unknown. The genes are TRBV7-2 and TRBJ2-3, with D maybe TRBD1 (7 bases). The clonotype comes from a human donor with low-grade glioma or glioblastoma, undergoing nonglioma brain surgery, or in good health (not recorded which). Source material: glioma tissue, nonneoplastic brain tissue, or PBMCs (not recorded which). CDR3 protein: CASSLVGLRGDTQYF. The CDR3 DNA follows: TGTGCCAGCAGCTTAGTGGGACTCAGGGGGGATACGCAGTATTTT.